This T cell receptor (beta chain) is from a study of CD8+ T cells in alopecia areata. Study results and limitations: Tofacitinib yielded significantly lower scalp clonality and fewer expanded CD8+ clones among the top 100.

Treatment denoted: oral pan-JAK inhibitor, 5-10 mg twice daily. This clone was seen once. Its target is not known. Looked up from germline, CDR1 is SGHRS and CDR2 is YFSETQ. The CDR3 contains 14 residues. Trimming took 3 bases from V and 9 from J; bases not matched to a gene: 8. Sequencing used cDNA as its template, made by extracting RNA and reverse transcribing it. Profiled with immunoSEQ multiplex PCR; TCRdb holds only in-frame clones, not every one. The sample has about 190,000 clones, less than 70% seen once; the top ten hold about 1.3%. Here the sequenced sample was CD4+ T cells sorted from blood, taken between weeks 47 and 50, from a patient treated with tofacitinib. The source is a human donor with alopecia areata. This chain links TRBV5-1 with TRBJ2-2; TRBD1 matches 7 bases. The CDR3 sequence is CASSWDSATRELFF. CDR3 in DNA: TGCGCCAGCAGCTGGGACAGTGCAACCCGGGAGCTGTTTTTT.